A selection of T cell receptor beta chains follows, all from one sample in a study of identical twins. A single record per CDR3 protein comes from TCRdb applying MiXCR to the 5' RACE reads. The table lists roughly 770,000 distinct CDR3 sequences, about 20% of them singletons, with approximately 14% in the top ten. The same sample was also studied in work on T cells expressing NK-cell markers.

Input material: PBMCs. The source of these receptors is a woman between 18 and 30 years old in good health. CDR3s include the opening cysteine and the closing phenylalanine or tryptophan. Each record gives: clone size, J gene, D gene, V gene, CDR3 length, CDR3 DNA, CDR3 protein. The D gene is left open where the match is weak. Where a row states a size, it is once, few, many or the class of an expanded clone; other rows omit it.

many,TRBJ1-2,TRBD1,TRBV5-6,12,TGTGCCAGCAGCCGGACAGGGGATGGCTACACCTTC,CASSRTGDGYTF
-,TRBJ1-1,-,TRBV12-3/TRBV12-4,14,TGTGCCAGCAGTTGGCAGAAAATGAACACTGAAGCTTTCTTT,CASSWQKMNTEAFF
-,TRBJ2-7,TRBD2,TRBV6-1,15,TGTGCCAGCAGTCTTAGCGGGGAGGTTACCTACGAGCAGTACTTC,CASSLSGEVTYEQYF
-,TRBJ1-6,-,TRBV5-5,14,TGTGCCAGCAGCTCCGGGACATACCTTTCACCCCTCCACTTT,CASSSGTYLSPLHF
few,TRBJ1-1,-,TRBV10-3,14,TGTGCCATCAGGGCAGCGAGGACCCACACTGAAGCTTTCTTT,CAIRAARTHTEAFF
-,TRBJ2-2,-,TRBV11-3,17,TGTGCCAGCAGCTTAGCTGCAGGGCCTTCGTACACCGGGGAGCTGTTTTTT,CASSLAAGPSYTGELFF
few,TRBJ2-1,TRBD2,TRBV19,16,TGTGCCAGTAAGGAAATAGGGACTAGCGGATACAATGAGCAGTTCTTC,CASKEIGTSGYNEQFF
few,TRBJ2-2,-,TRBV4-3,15,TGCGCCAGCAGCCAAAGCGTGGGTGGATCCGGGGAGCTGTTTTTT,CASSQSVGGSGELFF
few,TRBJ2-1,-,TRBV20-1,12,TGCAGTGCTAGAGAGGGTCGGAGTGAGCAGTTCTTC,CSAREGRSEQFF
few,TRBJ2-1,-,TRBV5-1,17,TGCGCCAGCAGCCGAACAACTAGGGGGACTATCTACAATGAGCAGTTCTTC,CASSRTTRGTIYNEQFF
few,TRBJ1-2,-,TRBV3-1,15,TGTGCCAGCAGCCCTCGGGGTAGCATCGTGAAAGGCTACACCTTC,CASSPRGSIVKGYTF
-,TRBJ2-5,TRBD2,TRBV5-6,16,TGTGCCAGCAGCTTGGACCAGCGGGAGGGGGCGGAGACCCAGTACTTC,CASSLDQREGAETQYF
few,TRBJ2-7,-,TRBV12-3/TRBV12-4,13,TGTGCCAGCAGTCGGGACACCACCTACGAGCAGTACTTC,CASSRDTTYEQYF
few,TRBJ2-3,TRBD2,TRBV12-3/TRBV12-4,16,TGTGCCAGCAGCCCAAAGCGGGGGGGTTCCACAGATACGCAGTATTTT,CASSPKRGGSTDTQYF
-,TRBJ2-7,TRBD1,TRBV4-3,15,TGCGCCAGCAGCCGAGGGACAGCCAGCTCCTACGAGCAGTACTTC,CASSRGTASSYEQYF
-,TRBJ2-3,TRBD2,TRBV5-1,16,TGCGCCAGCAGCCCGCCCGGGACTAGCGGGACAGATACGCAGTATTTT,CASSPPGTSGTDTQYF